These 8 T cell receptor beta chains were sequenced from one sample in a study of blood T cells in healthy people across ages (dated by TCRdb to the mid-2010s). The protocol used for the library was 5' RACE. Reads for this sample came from an Illumina HiSeq 2500. A second PCR of roughly 7 to 11 cycles was performed with a sample-barcoded 5' primer and a J-beta primer mix. Using fastp trimming at Q25 and MiXCR clonotype assembly, TCRdb reanalyzed the public sequencing data and kept in-frame beta chains. Each entry merges the rows of one CDR3 protein and shows their most common DNA and genes. Across this sample there are more than 1,400,000 distinct CDR3 sequences, with around 39% seen only once. Of the sample, 7% to 9% is held by the ten largest clones. Material: blood. Source of these receptors: a woman between 18 and 29 years old in good health.

The sample holds a few counts of this clonotype. The chain combines TRBV7-9 with TRBJ2-5; TRBD1 is a possible D gene (5 bases). This CDR3 spans 15 amino acids. The ends were cut back, 0 bases at V and 5 bases at J, with 13 bases in the middle. Germline lookup yields CDR1 SEHNR and CDR2 FQNEAQ (reference sequence). Here the CDR3 reads CASSLAAQGAETQYF. The CDR3 region has the DNA TGTGCCAGCAGCTTAGCGGCCCAGGGCGCGGAGACCCAGTACTTC.

The V and J genes are TRBV11-2 and TRBJ2-1; 7 positions match TRBD2. This CDR3 is 15 amino acids long. Per the germline V gene, CDR1 is SGHAT and CDR2 is FQNNGV. With V trimmed by 5 bases and J by 7 bases, 11 bases remained unmatched. The CDR3 loop is CASSPVGEGRNEQFF. In nucleotides, the CDR3 is TGTGCCAGCAGCCCCGTCGGGGAGGGTAGGAATGAGCAGTTCTTC.

Details on this clonotype: The junction differs from germline at one of its ends, possibly a read error. The chain combines TRBV3-1 with TRBJ2-7; D tentatively reads TRBD1 or TRBD2 (5 bases each). CDR1 and CDR2 from the germline V gene are LGHDT and YNNKEL (reference sequence). This CDR3 has 14 residues. The CDR3 loop is CAGSQGAGSYEQYF. CDR3 bases: TGTGCCGGCAGCCAAGGGGCGGGCTCCTACGAGCAGTACTTC.

In regard to this clonotype: Mismatch with germline at one junction end may stem from a read error. This chain joins TRBV6-4 and TRBJ2-3, with 9 bases that match TRBD2. Germline CDR1 is MRHNA and CDR2 is SNTAGT. This CDR3 is built from 15 residues. For the CDR3, the DNA is TGTGCCAGCCTTCCTTTTAGCGGGAGCACAGATACGCGGTATTTT. As protein: CASLPFSGSTDTRYF.

This clonotype was observed a handful of times. Here the CDR3 reads CASSENSILGEKLFF. The CDR3 nucleotides read TGTGCCAGCAGCGAAAACAGTATTCTCGGTGAAAAACTGTTTTTT. V gene TRBV7-9 combines with J gene TRBJ1-4; no clear D gene. In germline, CDR1 is SEHNR, CDR2 FQNEAQ (reference sequence). V gave up 5 bases and J gave up 7 bases, with 17 bases separating them. The length of the CDR3 is 15 residues.

This clonotype was seen once. The chain has TRBV10-3 and TRBJ2-1; 10 nucleotides agree with TRBD2. The J call is in doubt because the DNA end fits TRBJ2-7 better. This CDR3 is built from 17 residues. Germline values: CDR1 ENHRY, CDR2 SYGVKD. CDR3 DNA sequence: TGTGCCATCAGTGGCAGGACTAGCGGCAGCTCCTACAATGAGCAGTACTTC. This encodes CAISGRTSGSSYNEQYF.

This clonotype was seen only a few times. The rearrangement uses TRBV29-1 and TRBJ2-4; either TRBD1 or TRBD2 may fit D (5 bases each). The assigned J gene may be wrong: the sequence end matches TRBJ2-5 better. From germline, CDR1 is SQVTM and CDR2 ANQGSEA. CDR3 length equals 14 residues. The CDR3 nucleotides read TGCAGCGTTGTGGGGCGGGTGATTATGGAGACCCAGTACTTC. This sequence encodes CSVVGRVIMETQYF.

This clonotype has ten or more counts. V gene TRBV7-2 combines with J gene TRBJ2-7; TRBD1 aligns across 8 bases. V dropped 5 bases and J dropped 2; count of bases not matched to a gene: 11. The CDR3 has 16 residues. Germline assignment: CDR1 SGHTA and CDR2 FQGNSA. As DNA, the CDR3 is TGTGCCAGCAGCCCTCCACAGGGGGTAGGGACCTACGAGCAGTACTTC. It encodes CASSPPQGVGTYEQYF.